These 10 T cell receptor beta chains came from one sample sequenced in a study of post-analysis software for immune sequencing data. The study's findings and limits: TRBV5-6, TRBV5-1 and TRBV20-1 were among five TRBV segments more frequent in patients than controls.

The TCR beta cDNA libraries carried unique molecular identifiers. TCRdb processed the PCR reads anew with MiXCR; each CDR3 protein has one entry. The sample yields some 190,000 distinct CDR3 sequences, around 30% seen once. Their antigen targets remain unknown. Sequencing input: blood. The receptors originated from a girl under 18 with multiple sclerosis.

This clonotype was found a few times. This chain links TRBV15 with TRBJ2-4, with D tentatively TRBD1 or TRBD2 (5 bases each). The CDR3 extends over 15 amino acids. Germline CDR1 and CDR2: LNHNV and YYDKDF (reference sequence). The ends were cut back, 3 bases at V and 1 base at J, with 10 bases in the middle. The CDR3 protein is CATSSHGTAKNIQYF. The DNA of the CDR3 is TGTGCCACCAGCAGCCACGGGACGGCCAAAAACATTCAGTACTTC.

The chain carries TRBV11-2 and TRBJ2-1, with D possibly being TRBD2 (6 bases). Germline loops: CDR1 SGHAT, CDR2 FQNNGV. V lost 1 base and J 6 bases, leaving 28 bases between the germline ends. This CDR3 is 20 amino acids long. CDR3 residues: CASSLGLGPGTTFLSNEQFF. The CDR3 nucleotides are TGTGCCAGCAGCTTAGGACTAGGGCCGGGTACTACGTTTTTATCCAATGAGCAGTTCTTC. Drawing the rest from reference TRBV11-2 and TRBJ2-1, the complete variable domain is EAGVAQSPRYKIIEKRQSVAFWCNPISGHATLYWYQQILGQGPKLLIQFQNNGVVDDSQLPKDRFSAERLKGVDSTLKIQPAKLEDSAVYLCASSLGLGPGTTFLSNEQFFGPGTRLTVL.

In the case of this clonotype: Just one base apart from a much larger clone, this may be a read error. J is TRBJ2-6 and V is TRBV29-1; D perhaps matches TRBD1 (5 bases). The germline CDR1 and CDR2 sequences are SQVTM and ANQGSEA. This CDR3 comprises 13 residues. CDR3 region: CSVDSSGANVLNF. For the CDR3, the DNA is TGCAGCGTTGACAGCTCTGGGGCCAACGTCCTGAATTTC.

The V call is TRBV27, the J call TRBJ2-5, with D perhaps matching TRBD2 (6 bases). The CDR3 is 16 amino acids. Between the trimmed V and J ends, which lost 4 bases and 2 bases, there was a span of 17 bases. CDR1 MNHEY and CDR2 SMNVEV come from the germline V gene (reference sequence). The chain's CDR3 is CASSYSETAGQETQYF. The CDR3 coding sequence is TGTGCCAGCAGTTATTCGGAGACGGCGGGGCAAGAGACCCAGTACTTC.

At least ten counts were recorded for this clonotype. The J gene is TRBJ2-4, the V gene TRBV20-1; D not resolved. The germline V and J ends were trimmed by 3 bases and 0 bases, with 12 bases remaining between them. The length of the CDR3 is 15 residues. The germline V gene has CDR1 DFQATT and CDR2 SNEGSKA (reference sequence). For the CDR3, the DNA is TGCAGTGCTAGTCCGGCGATTCTAGCCAAAAACATTCAGTACTTC. Residues: CSASPAILAKNIQYF.

The V and J genes are TRBV20-1 and TRBJ2-6; TRBD1 matches 8 bases. CDR1 and CDR2 from the germline V gene are DFQATT and SNEGSKA (reference sequence). This CDR3 region has 17 residues. V was pared by 0 bases and J by 1 base, with 5 bases of the junction left unmatched. The CDR3 sequence: CSAREGQAYSGANVLTF. CDR3 nucleotides: TGCAGTGCTAGAGAGGGACAGGCTTATTCTGGGGCCAACGTCCTGACTTTC.

This clonotype was picked up one time. The genes are TRBV5-1 and TRBJ2-7; 12 bases match TRBD1. Germline trimming cut 4 bases from V and 5 bases from J; bases unmatched to any gene: 7. Germline V gene sequence: CDR1 SGHRS, CDR2 YFSETQ. This CDR3 comprises 15 residues. The CDR3 spells CASSPPGQGANEQYF. The CDR3 DNA reads TGCGCCAGCAGCCCTCCGGGACAGGGGGCAAACGAGCAGTACTTC. Full variable domain (remainder filled in from reference TRBV5-1 and TRBJ2-7): KAGVTQTPRYLIKTRGQQVTLSCSPISGHRSVSWYQQTPGQGLQFLFEYFSETQRNKGNFPGRFSGRQFSNSRSEMNVSTLELGDSALYLCASSPPGQGANEQYFGPGTRLTVT.

This clonotype turned up a few times. The rearrangement joins TRBV10-3 to TRBJ1-2, with 7 bases that match TRBD1. Germline trimming cut 3 bases from V and 6 bases from J; bases unmatched to any gene: 7. In germline, CDR1 is ENHRY, CDR2 SYGVKD. CDR3 length: 14 residues. CDR3 nucleotides: TGTGCCATCAGTGACGACAGGGTCCTCCATGGCTACACCTTC. Its protein is CAISDDRVLHGYTF.

This clonotype turned up a few times. The rearrangement links TRBV7-9 to TRBJ2-2, with TRBD1 matching 8 bases. This CDR3 has 18 amino acids. The junction had 18 bases not matched to a gene; V was cut back by 7 bases and J by 5 bases. Germline lookup yields CDR1 SEHNR and CDR2 FQNEAQ (reference sequence). CDR3 amino acids: CASTPGGQATIRTGELFF. CDR3 nucleotide sequence: TGTGCCAGCACCCCTGGGGGACAGGCCACAATCAGAACCGGGGAGCTGTTTTTT.

This clonotype came up many times. The genes are TRBV4-1 and TRBJ1-4; D not certain. Deletions cut 4 bases from V and 8 bases from J, with 14 bases between. In germline, CDR1 is MGHRA, CDR2 YSYEKL. The CDR3 runs 14 residues. CDR3 coding DNA: TGCGCCAGCAGCCCGGAAGAGTGGAGAGAAAAACTGTTTTTT. This codes for CASSPEEWREKLFF.